A single T cell receptor (beta chain) is shown here with its context. Its antigen is undetermined. Profiling relied on immunoSEQ multiplex PCR, and the TCRdb table lists in-frame clones only, not all of them. Among fewer than 300,000 clones listed, 90% to 95% were seen once. This sample is part of a study of T cell responses to AZD1222 COVID-19 vaccine. Background on the study: Recipients boosted at about 4 weeks or about 12 weeks are pooled.

CDR1 is SGHTA, CDR2 FQGNSA, per germline. The V segment lost 5 bases and the J segment 5 bases; nucleotides outside the gene matches: 3. This CDR3 is 15 amino acids long. Study outcomes and limitations: Of the AZD1222 recipients, only 5 to 7 were seropositive at baseline. Repertoire sampling was restricted to post-peak T cell response timepoints.

The V call is TRBV7-2, the J call TRBJ2-1; the match to TRBD2 covers 13 bases. The receptor was isolated from an adult in good health. Sample: peripheral blood, taken on day 0 of AZD1222 vaccination. The CDR3 spells CASSRGLAGDNEQFF. In DNA form, the CDR3 reads TGTGCCAGCAGCCGTGGACTAGCGGGAGACAATGAGCAGTTCTTC.